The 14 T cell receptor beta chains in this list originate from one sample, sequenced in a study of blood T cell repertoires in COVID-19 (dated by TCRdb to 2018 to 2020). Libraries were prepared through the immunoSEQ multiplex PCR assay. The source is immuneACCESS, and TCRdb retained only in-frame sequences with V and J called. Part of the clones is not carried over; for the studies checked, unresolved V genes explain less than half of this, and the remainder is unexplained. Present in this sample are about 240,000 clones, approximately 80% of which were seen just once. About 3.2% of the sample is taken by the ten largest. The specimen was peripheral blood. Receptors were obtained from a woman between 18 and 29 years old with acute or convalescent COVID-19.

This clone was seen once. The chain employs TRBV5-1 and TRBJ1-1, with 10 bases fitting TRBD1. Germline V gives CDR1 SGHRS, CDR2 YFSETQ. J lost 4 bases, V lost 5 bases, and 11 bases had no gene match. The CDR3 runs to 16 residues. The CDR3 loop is CASRPGTGVGFTEAFF. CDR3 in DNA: TGCGCCAGCAGACCCGGGACAGGGGTCGGTTTCACTGAAGCTTTCTTT.

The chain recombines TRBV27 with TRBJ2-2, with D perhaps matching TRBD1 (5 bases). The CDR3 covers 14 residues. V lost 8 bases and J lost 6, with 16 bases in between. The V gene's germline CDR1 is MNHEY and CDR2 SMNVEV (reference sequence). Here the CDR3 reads CASLRGWGPGELFF. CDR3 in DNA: TGTGCCAGCCTCCGAGGATGGGGCCCCGGGGAGCTGTTTTTT.

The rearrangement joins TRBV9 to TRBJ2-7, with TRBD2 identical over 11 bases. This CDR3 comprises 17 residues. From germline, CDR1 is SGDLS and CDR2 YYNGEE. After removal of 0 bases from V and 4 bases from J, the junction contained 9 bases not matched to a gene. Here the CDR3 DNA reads TGTGCCAGCAGCGTAGCTGAAGTCACTAGCGGGAGTTACGAGCAGTACTTC. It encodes CASSVAEVTSGSYEQYF.

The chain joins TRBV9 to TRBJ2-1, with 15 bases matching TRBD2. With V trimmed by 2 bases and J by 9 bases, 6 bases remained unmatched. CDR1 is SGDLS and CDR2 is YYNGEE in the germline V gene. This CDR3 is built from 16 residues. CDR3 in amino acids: CASSVGLAGGQGEQFF. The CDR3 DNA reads TGTGCCAGCAGCGTCGGACTAGCGGGAGGGCAGGGTGAGCAGTTCTTC.

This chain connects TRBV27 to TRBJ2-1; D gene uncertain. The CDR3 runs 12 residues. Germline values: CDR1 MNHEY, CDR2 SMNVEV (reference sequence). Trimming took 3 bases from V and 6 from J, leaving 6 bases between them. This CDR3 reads CASSFHGNEQFF. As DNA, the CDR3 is TGTGCCAGCAGTTTCCACGGCAATGAGCAGTTCTTC.

The CDR3: CASSLGQGVNSPLHF. The CDR3 region has the DNA TGTGCCAGCAGCTTGGGCCAGGGTGTAAATTCACCCCTCCACTTT. The V gene is TRBV5-8, the J gene TRBJ1-6, with a tentative D call TRBD1 (5 bases). CDR1 and CDR2 (germline): SGHTS, YDEGEE. This CDR3 has 15 amino acids. Trimming removed 0 bases from V and 7 bases from J, with 11 bases in between. The variable domain in full, completed from reference TRBV5-8 and TRBJ1-6, reads EAGVTQSPTHLIKTRGQQATLRCSPISGHTSVYWYQQALGLGLQFLLWYDEGEERNRGNFPPRFSGRQFPNYSSELNVNALELEDSALYLCASSLGQGVNSPLHFGNGTRLTVT.

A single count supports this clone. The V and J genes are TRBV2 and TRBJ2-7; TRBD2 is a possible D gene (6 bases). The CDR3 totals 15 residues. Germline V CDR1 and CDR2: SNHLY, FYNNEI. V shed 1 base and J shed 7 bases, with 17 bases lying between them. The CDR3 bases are TGTGCCAGCAGTGAAGTAGAGGCGGGAAGGTTGGAGCAGTACTTC. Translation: CASSEVEAGRLEQYF.

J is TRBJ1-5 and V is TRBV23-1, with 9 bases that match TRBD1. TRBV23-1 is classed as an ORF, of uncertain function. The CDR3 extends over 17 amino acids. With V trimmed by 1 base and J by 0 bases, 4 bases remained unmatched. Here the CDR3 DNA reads TGCGCCAGCAGTCAATTCGGGACAGGGTTTAGCAATCAGCCCCAGCATTTT. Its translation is CASSQFGTGFSNQPQHF.

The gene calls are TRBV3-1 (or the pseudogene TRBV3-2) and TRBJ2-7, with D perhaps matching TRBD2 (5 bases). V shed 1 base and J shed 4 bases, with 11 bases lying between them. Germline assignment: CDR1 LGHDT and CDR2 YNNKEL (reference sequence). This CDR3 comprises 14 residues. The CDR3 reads CASSQAYGGYEQYF. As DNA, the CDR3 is TGTGCCAGCAGCCAAGCGTACGGCGGGTACGAGCAGTACTTC.

The CDR3 protein is CASSSLRGQINYEQYF. CDR3 sequence (DNA): TGTGCCAGCAGCTCCCTTAGGGGACAGATAAATTACGAGCAGTACTTC. The chain combines TRBV13 with TRBJ2-7, with TRBD1 identical over 7 bases. The V gene's germline CDR1 is PRHDT and CDR2 FYEKMQ (reference sequence). V dropped 4 bases and J dropped 4; count of bases not matched to a gene: 13. The CDR3 spans 16 residues. The whole variable domain, remainder taken from reference TRBV13 and TRBJ2-7, is AAGVIQSPRHLIKEKRETATLKCYPIPRHDTVYWYQQGPGQDPQFLISFYEKMQSDKGSIPDRFSAQQFSDYHSELNMSSLELGDSALYFCASSSLRGQINYEQYFGPGTRLTVT.

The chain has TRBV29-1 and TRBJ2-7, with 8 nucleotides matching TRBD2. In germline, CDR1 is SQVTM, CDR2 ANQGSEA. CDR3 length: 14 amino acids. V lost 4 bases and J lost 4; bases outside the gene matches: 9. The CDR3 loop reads CSVGASGFLYEQYF. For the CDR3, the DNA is TGCAGCGTTGGCGCTAGCGGGTTCTTATACGAGCAGTACTTC.

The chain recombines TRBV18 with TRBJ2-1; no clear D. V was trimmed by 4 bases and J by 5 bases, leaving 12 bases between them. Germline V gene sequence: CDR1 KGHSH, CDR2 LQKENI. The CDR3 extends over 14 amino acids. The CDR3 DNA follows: TGTGCCAGCTCACAATCGACTGCCGACAATGAGCAGTTCTTC. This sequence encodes CASSQSTADNEQFF.

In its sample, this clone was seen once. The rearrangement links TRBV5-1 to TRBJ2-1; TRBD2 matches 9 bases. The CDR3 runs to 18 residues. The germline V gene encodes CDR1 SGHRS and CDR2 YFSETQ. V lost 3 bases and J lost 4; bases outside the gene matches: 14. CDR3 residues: CASSSWGFQREVYNEQFF. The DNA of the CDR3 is TGCGCCAGCAGCTCTTGGGGGTTCCAGCGGGAGGTATACAATGAGCAGTTCTTC. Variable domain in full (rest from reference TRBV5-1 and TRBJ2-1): KAGVTQTPRYLIKTRGQQVTLSCSPISGHRSVSWYQQTPGQGLQFLFEYFSETQRNKGNFPGRFSGRQFSNSRSEMNVSTLELGDSALYLCASSSWGFQREVYNEQFFGPGTRLTVL.

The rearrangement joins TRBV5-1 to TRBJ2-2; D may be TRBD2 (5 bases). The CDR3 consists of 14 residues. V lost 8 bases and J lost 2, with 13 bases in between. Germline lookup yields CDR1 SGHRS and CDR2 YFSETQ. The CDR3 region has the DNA TGCGCCAGTTCGGTTCTAGCAAACACCGGGGAGCTGTTTTTT. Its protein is CASSVLANTGELFF.